This T cell receptor beta chain was identified in a study of T cell responses to AZD1222 COVID-19 vaccine (dated by TCRdb to 2020 to 2023). Regarding the research as a whole: AZD1222 recipients whose second dose came at about 4 weeks and those whose second dose came at about 12 weeks were combined into one group, since spike-specific TCR depth and breadth did not differ between the two schedules. TCR sequencing was performed for roughly 250 trial participants, of whom about 200 were given two doses of AZD1222 and some 26 were given two doses of MenACWY control vaccine. Trial participants were enrolled by age into subgroups of 18-55, 56-69 and 70-plus years, and approximately 150, 30 and 60 TCR-sequenced participants, respectively, were included in these subgroups.

The full study reports these points: A significant rise in spike-specific TCR breadth and depth was observed after two AZD1222 doses relative to day 0 and relative to MenACWY recipients. The 56-69-year group was small, and its depth increase did not reach significance, likely because of low power. Most participants were white British and females outnumbered males, and the authors suggested that clonal diversity may have been underestimated. Because no day 14 peak-response samples were available, the repertoires could be characterized only after the peak T cell response. Vaccine-associated CD4 TCRs spanned the whole spike protein, with dominant responses in regions 160-218 and 743-854. Epitopes outside the regions mutated in the B.1.351 and B.1.1.7 variants were reportedly recognized by nearly half of the unique spike-specific TCRs. Conclusions about previously exposed vaccinees were limited because only 5 or 6 AZD1222 recipients were SARS-CoV-2 seropositive at baseline.

The CDR3 regions of human TCRbeta chains were analyzed by immunosequencing. In the authors' own workflow: Repertoire TCRs were matched against a reference library of SARS-CoV-2-specific TCRs generated with the MIRA antigen-specificity platform. Breadth was defined as the fraction of unique TCRs that were SARS-CoV-2-associated, and depth was defined as the fraction of total T cells that were SARS-CoV-2-associated. Using the MIRA data, each spike-specific TCR was assigned both to the spike region to which the TCR was reactive and to a CD4 or CD8 class. Log10-transformed breadth and depth values were compared by one-way ANOVA with Sidak's multiple comparisons tests. What TCRdb holds here is the immuneACCESS table cut down to in-frame rearrangements. Part of the clones is not present; checked against another copy, under half of the missing clones reflect an unresolved V gene, and the others are unexplained. V and J calls and clone size are those listed in that table; D and trimming were worked out from the DNA. This sample holds more than 85,000 clones; around 90% were observed only once. The top ten clones comprise roughly 5.3% of the sample.

In light of the paper, this sample's time point label describes: baseline before first vaccination. Vaccinee samples were obtained from the UK trials COV001 and COV002, which included a single-blind randomized controlled phase 2/3 trial of AZD1222 (ChAdOx1 nCoV-19) in healthy adults. For TCRbeta chain sequencing, PBMC samples from trial participants were taken at day 0 and at day 28 after the second dose. Looking up the germline V gene (reference sequence) yields CDR1 PRHDT and CDR2 FYEKMQ. V ends up 5 bases short and J 1 base short, with an unmatched junction base count of 12. The CDR3 spans 18 residues, from the cysteine through the phenylalanine. Only CDR3 DNA is held: 54 bases, read in frame from base 1. Comments on this clone: Its antigen is not yet known. No base quality information exists; no much larger clone differs at one position.

The chain employs TRBV13 and TRBJ2-1, with 9 middle bases fitting TRBD2. This TCR came from an adult in good health. The material was peripheral blood, obtained on day 0 of AZD1222 vaccination. The CDR3 protein: CASSPTIIAGASYNEQFF. At the DNA level, the sequence is TGTGCCAGCAGCCCGACAATCATAGCGGGAGCGTCCTACAATGAGCAGTTCTTC.